This T cell receptor beta chain was retrieved from a study of shared clonotypes between healthy human individuals. About the research overall: Sampling drew on donors who were two women and a few men aged 18 to 49. Researchers assigned three CD4 naive, three CD4 memory, two CD8 naive and one CD8 memory plate to each donor.

The genomic DNA of each subset was split evenly across several immunoSEQ plates. Repertoires were generated with immunoSEQ multiplex PCR, while TCRdb's copy carries only in-frame clones and drops some. The sample includes 1,500,000 or so clones, roughly 97% seen only once; the top ten take roughly 1.2%. Looked up from germline, CDR1 is MNHNY and CDR2 is SVGAGI (reference sequence). The CDR3 is 13 residues long. V was trimmed by 2 bases and J by 5 bases, leaving 7 bases between them. The rearrangement joins TRBV6-6 to TRBJ2-1; no clear D. This TCR was recovered from a man aged 25 to 40 in good health. The sequenced sample consisted of naive CD4+ T cells sorted from blood. This sample's subset: CD45RA+ positively selected. CDR3 sequence (DNA): TGTGCCAGCAGTTACGGTACAGACAATGAGCAGTTCTTC. Translated: CASSYGTDNEQFF.